The source of this T cell receptor (beta chain) is a study of T-cell reconstitution after alpha-beta-depleted transplantation in children. Notes on the study in general: By one year post-transplant, T-cell counts and diversity largely arose from T cells that were newly produced.

V was shortened by 4 bases and J by 2 bases, with 10 bases between the two germline ends. This CDR3 has 13 residues. Germline CDR1 SQVTM, CDR2 ANQGSEA. Unique molecular identifiers were used in preparing the TCRbeta library. TCRdb ran MiXCR on the PCR reads and lists one entry per CDR3 protein. In the table there are over 150,000 distinct CDR3 sequences, about 6.6% of which are singletons. This clonotype was seen ten or more times. Antigen specificity is unknown. The starting material was PBMCs, obtained before TCRalphabeta/CD19-depleted stem cell transplant. The sequence derives from a boy aged 2-15 years with acute lymphoblastic leukemia, due to receive a stem cell transplant. V gene TRBV29-1 combines with J gene TRBJ2-3; possibly TRBD1 for D (6 bases). CDR3 loop: CSVADRITDTQYF. The CDR3 bases are TGCAGCGTTGCCGACAGGATCACAGATACGCAGTATTTT.